Below are 25 T cell receptor beta chains sequenced from a single sample in a study of beta chain features in type 1 diabetes (dated by TCRdb to about 2018). The protocol used for the library was the immunoSEQ multiplex PCR assay. The entire amount of isolated RNA was reverse transcribed using the High Capacity cDNA Reverse Transcription Kit, so the sequenced TCRB transcripts were expressed ones. TCRdb re-hosts the immuneACCESS table, in-frame sequences only. Its copies lack some clones; in the studies checked, an unresolved V gene accounts for under half of them, and the cause for the rest is not known. The sample records 300,000 to 400,000 clones, less than 9.5% of which are singletons. The top ten hold less than 0.5% of the sample. Input material: central memory CD4+ T cells from blood. The receptors come from a woman between 18 and 30 years old in good health.

This clone has only a few counts. V gene TRBV28 combines with J gene TRBJ1-2; maybe TRBD1 (6 bases). Germline V gene data show CDR1 as MDHEN and CDR2 as SYDVKM. This CDR3 is 19 amino acids long. The germline V and J ends were trimmed by 4 bases and 4 bases, with 28 bases remaining between them. The CDR3 DNA reads TGTGCCAGCAGTTCACCGCTGAAGCATAGACAGGAGGGCATCTATGGCTACACCTTC. Amino acids: CASSSPLKHRQEGIYGYTF.

This clone was counted between two and nine times. The rearrangement joins TRBV15 to TRBJ2-6; the match to TRBD1 covers 7 bases. Germline V gives CDR1 LNHNV, CDR2 YYDKDF (reference sequence). The CDR3 contains 18 residues. J gave up 0 bases and V 4 bases, and 9 bases lay outside the gene matches. The CDR3: CATSMTDRASSGANVLTF. The CDR3 coding sequence is TGTGCCACCAGCATGACTGACAGGGCTAGCTCTGGGGCCAACGTCCTGACTTTC.

This clone came up a few times. V gene TRBV16 combines with J gene TRBJ2-1; possibly TRBD2 for D (5 bases). V lost 4 bases and J lost 5, with 12 bases in between. CDR1 is KGHSY, CDR2 FQNENV, per germline. This CDR3 contains 14 residues. This chain's CDR3 is CASSPLLRDNEQFF. In nucleotides, the CDR3 is TGTGCCAGCAGCCCCCTCTTGAGGGACAATGAGCAGTTCTTC.

This clone came up a few times. This chain links TRBV5-1 with TRBJ1-2; 8 positions match TRBD1. J gave up 6 bases and V 0 bases, and 4 bases lay outside the gene matches. The CDR3 contains 14 residues. Germline V gives CDR1 SGHRS, CDR2 YFSETQ. The DNA of the CDR3 is TGCGCCAGCAGCTTGGTACAGGGGGAAGATGGCTACACCTTC. It codes for CASSLVQGEDGYTF.

This clone was found once. This chain links TRBV10-3 with TRBJ2-4, with 9 bases matching TRBD2. The CDR3 is 14 amino acids. After removal of 10 bases from V and 5 bases from J, the junction contained 9 bases not matched to a gene. CDR1 is ENHRY, CDR2 SYGVKD, per germline. The CDR3 DNA reads as TGTGCCACCAAAAAATCTAGCGGGGAAAACATTCAGTACTTC. Its protein is CATKKSSGENIQYF.

The table lists this clone with a few counts. This chain joins TRBV6-5 and TRBJ2-1; D unresolved. Germline V lookup: CDR1 MNHEY, CDR2 SVGAGI. This CDR3 has 13 amino acids. V was pared by 2 bases and J by 11 bases, with 13 bases between. The CDR3 is CASSYQGTGQQFF. DNA for the CDR3: TGTGCCAGCAGTTACCAAGGTACTGGACAGCAGTTCTTC.

This chain links TRBV9 with TRBJ1-2; weak D call: TRBD1 (5 bases). V was cut by 5 bases and J by 8 bases, with 22 bases left in between. Germline CDR1 is SGDLS and CDR2 is YYNGEE. The CDR3 loop spans 15 amino acids. CDR3 sequence reads: CASSYNPGPQEGYTF. In nucleotides, the CDR3 is TGTGCCAGCAGTTACAACCCGGGACCCCAGGAAGGCTACACCTTC.

The sample holds a few counts of this clone. The CDR3 here is CASSIEQGIRQPQHF. The CDR3 DNA reads TGTGCCAGTAGTATAGAACAGGGAATCAGACAGCCCCAGCATTTT. The rearrangement links TRBV19 to TRBJ1-5; weak D call: TRBD1 (6 bases). Germline assignment: CDR1 LNHDA and CDR2 SQIVND (reference sequence). V lost 0 bases, J lost 7 bases, and 13 bases lay in between. This CDR3 has 15 amino acids.

Only a few counts were recorded for this clone. The chain joins TRBV6-6 to TRBJ2-3, with 7 bases aligning to TRBD1. Germline V gene lookup returns CDR1 MNHNY and CDR2 SVGAGI (reference sequence). The CDR3 is 13 residues long. Unmatched junction bases numbered 3, after V lost 6 bases and J lost 3 bases. The CDR3 is CASRPTGTDTQYF. DNA of the CDR3: TGTGCCAGCAGGCCGACAGGGACAGATACGCAGTATTTT.

V usage is TRBV7-2 and J usage is TRBJ1-1, with D possibly matching TRBD1 (6 bases). From germline, CDR1 is SGHTA and CDR2 FQGNSA. The CDR3 is 16 residues long. The V end lost 4 bases, the J end lost 4 bases, and 19 bases lay between the germline ends. CDR3 bases: TGTGCCAGCAGCTCGGGCAACAGGGCTGGTGGCACTGAAGCTTTCTTT. As protein: CASSSGNRAGGTEAFF.

Ten or more counts support this clone. The CDR3 region has the DNA TGCGCCAGCAGCAAGGGGGTTGAGACCCAGTACTTC. It specifies CASSKGVETQYF. The chain uses TRBV5-1 and TRBJ2-5, with D possibly being TRBD1 (6 bases). The CDR3 is made up of 12 amino acids. Germline V gene lookup returns CDR1 SGHRS and CDR2 YFSETQ. Between the trimmed V and J ends, which lost 4 bases and 5 bases, there was a span of 9 bases.

This clone was counted between two and nine times. V usage is TRBV5-1 and J usage is TRBJ2-1; D might be TRBD2 (6 bases). Deletions cut 1 base from V and 10 bases from J, with 18 bases between. Germline-derived CDR1 and CDR2 are SGHRS and YFSETQ. The CDR3 totals 15 residues. CDR3 in amino acids: CASSLTSPGSWEQFF. CDR3 nucleotides: TGCGCCAGCAGCTTGACTAGCCCGGGTTCTTGGGAGCAGTTCTTC.

This clone has a count of ten or more. The chain combines TRBV13 with TRBJ2-1; the match to TRBD2 covers 7 bases. Trimming cost V 5 bases and J 7 bases; bases outside gene matches: 8. This CDR3 is 14 amino acids long. Germline-derived CDR1 and CDR2 are PRHDT and FYEKMQ (reference sequence). CDR3 sequence: CASSDRTSRNEQFF. The CDR3 nucleotides are TGTGCCAGCAGCGATAGGACTAGTCGGAATGAGCAGTTCTTC.

This clone has more than one count but fewer than ten. This chain uses TRBV2 with TRBJ1-4; 8 bases map to TRBD1. There are 16 residues in the CDR3. Losses at the gene ends were 2 bases for V and 8 bases for J; bases not matched to a gene: 10. The germline gives CDR1 SNHLY, CDR2 FYNNEI. The CDR3 DNA reads TGTGCCAGCAGTGAATTGTTCCGGACAGGGAGGGAAAAACTGTTTTTT. Translated: CASSELFRTGREKLFF.

The chain employs TRBV5-1 and TRBJ2-5, with 8 positions matching TRBD1. The germline CDR1 and CDR2 sequences are SGHRS and YFSETQ. After removal of 2 bases from V and 2 bases from J, the junction contained 2 bases not matched to a gene. The CDR3 is 14 amino acids. The DNA for the CDR3 is TGCGCCAGCAGCTTTACAGGGGGACAAGAGACCCAGTACTTC. It is translated as CASSFTGGQETQYF.

The table lists this clone with a few counts. The CDR3: CASSLAEGNTGELFF. Here the CDR3 DNA reads TGCGCCAGCAGCCTAGCGGAGGGAAACACCGGGGAGCTGTTTTTT. The chain recombines TRBV4-1 with TRBJ2-2; D possibly corresponds to TRBD2 (6 bases). The germline CDR1 and CDR2 sequences are MGHRA and YSYEKL. The CDR3 is 15 residues long. V lost 4 bases and J 2 bases, leaving 11 bases between the germline ends.

This chain uses TRBV5-1 with TRBJ2-3, with TRBD1 matching 8 bases. Trimming removed 4 bases from V and 0 bases from J; junction bases left unmatched: 7. CDR3 length equals 16 residues. Per germline, CDR1 SGHRS and CDR2 YFSETQ. CDR3 loop: CASSRTGTLSTDTQYF. The CDR3 DNA sequence: TGCGCCAGCAGCCGGACAGGGACTCTTAGCACAGATACGCAGTATTTT.

This clone was picked up a small number of times. This chain joins TRBV5-5 and TRBJ2-7, with D hard to call. V was cut by 5 bases and J by 0 bases, with 12 bases left in between. This CDR3 is 14 amino acids long. Germline-derived CDR1 and CDR2 are SGHKS and YYEKEE (reference sequence). CDR3 sequence (DNA): TGTGCCAGCAGAGTAGTAGCTACCTCCTACGAGCAGTACTTC. Translated, it gives CASRVVATSYEQYF.

The chain uses TRBV4-1 and TRBJ2-7, with 7 bases fitting TRBD2. The germline V gene has CDR1 MGHRA and CDR2 YSYEKL. The CDR3 is made up of 16 amino acids. The junction had 6 bases not matched to a gene; V was cut back by 1 base and J by 0 bases. CDR3 coding DNA: TGCGCCAGCAGCCAAGTACCTAGCGGCTCCTCCTACGAGCAGTACTTC. The encoded protein is CASSQVPSGSSYEQYF.

The rearrangement joins TRBV7-8 to TRBJ2-2; 8 nucleotides match TRBD1. The CDR3 contains 15 residues. The germline V gene encodes CDR1 SGHVS and CDR2 FQNEAQ. The J segment lost 7 bases and the V segment lost 1 base, leaving 5 bases of the junction unmatched. CDR3 amino acids: CASSLGQGSGGELFF. Written as DNA, the CDR3 is TGTGCCAGCAGCTTAGGACAGGGGTCGGGCGGGGAGCTGTTTTTT.

About this clone itself: Only one base separates this from a far larger clonotype, so it likely reflects a read error. The rearrangement links TRBV14 to TRBJ1-4; tentative D call: TRBD1 (5 bases). The CDR3 length is 12 residues. The germline V gene has CDR1 SGHDN and CDR2 FVKESK. Trimming stripped 4 bases from V and 13 bases from J, with 13 bases between. DNA for the CDR3: TGTGCCAGCAGCCTAGAGGGACGGGGACTGTTTTTT. Protein product: CASSLEGRGLFF. Drawing the rest from reference TRBV14 and TRBJ1-4, the complete variable domain is EAGVTQFPSHSVIEKGQTVTLRCDPISGHDNLYWYRRVMGKEIKFLLHFVKESKQDESGMPNNRFLAERTGGTYSTLKVQPAELEDSGVYFCASSLEGRGLFFGSGTQLSVL.

This clone was observed a few times. The chain links TRBV11-2 to TRBJ2-7; 11 bases are a match to TRBD2. This CDR3 comprises 16 residues. Per the germline V gene, CDR1 is SGHAT and CDR2 is FQNNGV. The junction had 6 bases not matched to a gene; V was cut back by 5 bases and J by 0 bases. The CDR3 DNA reads TGTGCCAGCAGCCTCCTAGCGGGAGGCTCCTCCTACGAGCAGTACTTC. Translated: CASSLLAGGSSYEQYF.

This clone was found a few times. This chain links TRBV27 with TRBJ2-7, with 7 positions matching TRBD1. The CDR3 covers 15 residues. Germline loops: CDR1 MNHEY, CDR2 SMNVEV (reference sequence). With 3 bases clipped from V and 0 bases from J, the junction kept 5 bases outside the gene matches. The CDR3 DNA reads TGTGCCAGCAGTTTTAGGGGGCGAAACTCCTACGAGCAGTACTTC. It yields the protein CASSFRGRNSYEQYF.

This chain joins TRBV7-2 and TRBJ2-5, with unresolved D. V gave up 5 bases and J gave up 4 bases, with 14 bases separating them. The germline gives CDR1 SGHTA, CDR2 FQGNSA. The CDR3 loop spans 14 amino acids. The CDR3 nucleotides read TGTGCCAGCAGCCCCCGGACCTCCCGAGAGACCCAGTACTTC. This gives the protein CASSPRTSRETQYF.

The chain is built from TRBV10-2 and TRBJ2-1, with 9 nucleotides matching TRBD2. V shed 8 bases and J 14 bases; nucleotides not matched to a gene: 10. CDR3 size: 12 residues. Germline CDR1 WSHSY, CDR2 SAAADI. The CDR3 DNA follows: TGCGCCAGCGCGGTGCGGGAGGGCCAAGAGTTCTTC. Encoded protein: CASAVREGQEFF.